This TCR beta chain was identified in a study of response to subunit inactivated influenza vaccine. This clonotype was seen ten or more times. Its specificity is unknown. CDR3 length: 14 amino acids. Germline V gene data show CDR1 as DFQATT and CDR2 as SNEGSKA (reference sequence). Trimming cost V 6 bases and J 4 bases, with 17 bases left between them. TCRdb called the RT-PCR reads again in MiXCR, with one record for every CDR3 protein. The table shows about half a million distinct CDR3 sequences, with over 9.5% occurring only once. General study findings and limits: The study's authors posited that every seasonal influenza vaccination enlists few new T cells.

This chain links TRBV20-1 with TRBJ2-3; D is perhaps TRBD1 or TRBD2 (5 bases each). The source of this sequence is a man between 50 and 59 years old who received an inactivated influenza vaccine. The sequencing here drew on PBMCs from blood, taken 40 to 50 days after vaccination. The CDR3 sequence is CSAAKLGEADTQYF. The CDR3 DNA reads TGCAGTGCCGCTAAGCTGGGGGAAGCAGATACGCAGTATTTT.